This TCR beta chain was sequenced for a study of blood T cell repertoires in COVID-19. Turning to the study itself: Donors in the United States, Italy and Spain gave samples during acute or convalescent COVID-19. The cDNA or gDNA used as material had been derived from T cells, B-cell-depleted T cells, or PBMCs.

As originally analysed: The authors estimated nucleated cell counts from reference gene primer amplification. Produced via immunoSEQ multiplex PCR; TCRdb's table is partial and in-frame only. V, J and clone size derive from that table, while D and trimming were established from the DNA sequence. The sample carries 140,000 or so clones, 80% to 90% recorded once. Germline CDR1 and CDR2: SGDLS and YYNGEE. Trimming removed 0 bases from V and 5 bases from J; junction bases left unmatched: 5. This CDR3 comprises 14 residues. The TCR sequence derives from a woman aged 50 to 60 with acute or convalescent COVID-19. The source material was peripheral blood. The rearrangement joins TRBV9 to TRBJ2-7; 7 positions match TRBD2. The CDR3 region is CASSVGQGGDEQYF. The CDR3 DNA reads TGTGCCAGCAGCGTAGGCCAGGGAGGGGACGAGCAGTACTTC.